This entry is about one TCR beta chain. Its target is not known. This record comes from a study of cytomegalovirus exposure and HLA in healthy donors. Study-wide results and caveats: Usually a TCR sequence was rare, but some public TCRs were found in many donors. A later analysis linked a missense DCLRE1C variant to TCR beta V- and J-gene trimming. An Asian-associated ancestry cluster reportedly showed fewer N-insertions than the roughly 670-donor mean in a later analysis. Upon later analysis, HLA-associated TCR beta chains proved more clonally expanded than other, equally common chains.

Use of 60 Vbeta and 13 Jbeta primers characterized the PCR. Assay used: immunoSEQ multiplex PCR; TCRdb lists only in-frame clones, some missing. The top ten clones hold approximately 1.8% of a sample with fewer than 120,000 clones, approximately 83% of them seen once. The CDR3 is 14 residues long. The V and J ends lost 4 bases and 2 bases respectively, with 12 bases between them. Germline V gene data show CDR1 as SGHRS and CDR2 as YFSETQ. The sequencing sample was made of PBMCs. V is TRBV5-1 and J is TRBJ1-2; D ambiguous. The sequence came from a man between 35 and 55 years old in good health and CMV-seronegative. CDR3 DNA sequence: TGCGCCAGCAGCCCGTACACACAGAACTATGGCTACACCTTC. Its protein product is CASSPYTQNYGYTF. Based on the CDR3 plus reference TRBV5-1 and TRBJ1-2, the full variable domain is KAGVTQTPRYLIKTRGQQVTLSCSPISGHRSVSWYQQTPGQGLQFLFEYFSETQRNKGNFPGRFSGRQFSNSRSEMNVSTLELGDSALYLCASSPYTQNYGYTFGSGTRLTVV.